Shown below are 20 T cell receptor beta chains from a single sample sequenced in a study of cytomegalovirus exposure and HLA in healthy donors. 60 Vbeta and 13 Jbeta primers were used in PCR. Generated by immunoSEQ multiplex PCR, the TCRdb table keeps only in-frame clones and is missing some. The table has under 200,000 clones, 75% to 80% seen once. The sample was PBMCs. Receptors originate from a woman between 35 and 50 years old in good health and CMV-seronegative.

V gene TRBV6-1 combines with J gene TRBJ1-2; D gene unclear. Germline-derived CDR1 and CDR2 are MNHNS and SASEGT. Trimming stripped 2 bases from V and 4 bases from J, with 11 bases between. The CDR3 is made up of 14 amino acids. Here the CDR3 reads CASSELADSYGYTF. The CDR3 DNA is TGTGCCAGCAGTGAACTAGCAGATAGCTATGGCTACACCTTC.

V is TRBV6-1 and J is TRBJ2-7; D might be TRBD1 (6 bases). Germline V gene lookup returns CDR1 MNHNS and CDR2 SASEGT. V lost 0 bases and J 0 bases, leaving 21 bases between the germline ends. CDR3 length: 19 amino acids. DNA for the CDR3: TGTGCCAGCAGTGAAGCGCGGTTTTCGGGGACACCCCTCTCCTACGAGCAGTACTTC. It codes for CASSEARFSGTPLSYEQYF.

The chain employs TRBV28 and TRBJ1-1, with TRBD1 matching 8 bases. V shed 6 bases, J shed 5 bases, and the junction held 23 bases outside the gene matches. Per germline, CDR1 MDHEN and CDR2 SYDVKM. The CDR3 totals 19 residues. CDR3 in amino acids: CASSLRTGRDALSLTEAFF. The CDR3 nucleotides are TGTGCCAGCAGCCTAAGGACAGGGCGGGACGCGTTGTCGTTGACTGAAGCTTTCTTT. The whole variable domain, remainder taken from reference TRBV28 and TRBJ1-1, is DVKVTQSSRYLVKRTGEKVFLECVQDMDHENMFWYRQDPGLGLRLIYFSYDVKMKEKGDIPEGYSVSREKKERFSLILESASTNQTSMYLCASSLRTGRDALSLTEAFFGQGTRLTVV.

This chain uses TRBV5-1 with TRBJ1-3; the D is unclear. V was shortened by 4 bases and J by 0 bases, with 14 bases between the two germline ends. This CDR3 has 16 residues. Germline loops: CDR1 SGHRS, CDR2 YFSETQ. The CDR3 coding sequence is TGCGCCAGCAGCCTGGACTTTTTGAGCTCTGGAAACACCATATATTTT. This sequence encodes CASSLDFLSSGNTIYF.

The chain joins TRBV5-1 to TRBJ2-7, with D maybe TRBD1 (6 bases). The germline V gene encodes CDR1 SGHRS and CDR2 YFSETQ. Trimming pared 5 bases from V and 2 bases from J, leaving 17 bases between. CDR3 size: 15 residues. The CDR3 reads CASRPTGISTYEQYF. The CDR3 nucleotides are TGCGCCAGCAGACCTACAGGGATTTCAACCTACGAGCAGTACTTC.

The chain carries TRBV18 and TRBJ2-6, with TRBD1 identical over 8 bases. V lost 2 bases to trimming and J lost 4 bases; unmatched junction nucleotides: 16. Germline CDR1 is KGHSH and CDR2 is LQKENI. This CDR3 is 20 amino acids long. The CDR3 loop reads CASSPTLPGQALTGANVLTF. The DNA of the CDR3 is TGTGCCAGCTCACCAACCCTTCCGGGACAGGCCCTAACAGGGGCCAACGTCCTGACTTTC.

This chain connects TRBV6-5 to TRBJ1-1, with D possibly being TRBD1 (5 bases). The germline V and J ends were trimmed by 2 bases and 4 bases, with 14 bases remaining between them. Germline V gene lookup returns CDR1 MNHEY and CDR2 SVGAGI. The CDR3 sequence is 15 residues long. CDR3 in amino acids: CASSYRQWGSTEAFF. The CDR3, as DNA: TGTGCCAGCAGTTACCGTCAATGGGGCTCCACTGAAGCTTTCTTT.

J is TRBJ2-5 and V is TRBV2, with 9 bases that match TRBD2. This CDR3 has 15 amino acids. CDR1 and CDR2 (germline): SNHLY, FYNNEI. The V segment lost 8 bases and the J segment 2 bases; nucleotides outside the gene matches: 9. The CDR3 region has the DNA TGTGCCAGCTGTTATAGCGGGGGATATCAAGAGACCCAGTACTTC. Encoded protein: CASCYSGGYQETQYF.

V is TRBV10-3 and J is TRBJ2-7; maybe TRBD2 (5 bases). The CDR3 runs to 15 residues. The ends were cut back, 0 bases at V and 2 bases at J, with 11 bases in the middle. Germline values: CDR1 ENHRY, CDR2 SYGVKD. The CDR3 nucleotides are TGTGCCATCAGTGAGTCAATTGAGGGAACCTACGAGCAGTACTTC. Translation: CAISESIEGTYEQYF.

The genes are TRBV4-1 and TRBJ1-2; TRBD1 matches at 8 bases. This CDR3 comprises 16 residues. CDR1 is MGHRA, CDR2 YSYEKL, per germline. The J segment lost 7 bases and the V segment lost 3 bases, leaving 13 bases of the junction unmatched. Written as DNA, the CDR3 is TGCGCCAGCAGCCACCCCACAGGGGGGAGGCTGGGTGGCTACACCTTC. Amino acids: CASSHPTGGRLGGYTF.

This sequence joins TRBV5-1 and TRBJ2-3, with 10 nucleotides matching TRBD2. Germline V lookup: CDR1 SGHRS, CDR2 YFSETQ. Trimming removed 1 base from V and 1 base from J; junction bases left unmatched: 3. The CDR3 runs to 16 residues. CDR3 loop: CASSLMLAGGTDTQYF. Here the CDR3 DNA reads TGCGCCAGCAGCTTGATGCTAGCGGGGGGCACAGATACGCAGTATTTT.

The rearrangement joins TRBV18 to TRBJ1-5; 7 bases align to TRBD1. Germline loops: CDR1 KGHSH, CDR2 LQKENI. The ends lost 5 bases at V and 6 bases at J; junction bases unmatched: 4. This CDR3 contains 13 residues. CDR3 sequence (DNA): TGTGCCAGCTCAGGTGACAGGGTTCAGCCCCAGCATTTT. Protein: CASSGDRVQPQHF.

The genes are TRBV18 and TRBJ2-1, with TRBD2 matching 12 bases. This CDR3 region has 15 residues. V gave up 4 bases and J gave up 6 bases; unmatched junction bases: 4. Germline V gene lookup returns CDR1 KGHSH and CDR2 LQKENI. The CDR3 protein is CASSRPGLAGNEQFF. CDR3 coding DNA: TGTGCCAGCTCACGACCGGGACTAGCGGGCAATGAGCAGTTCTTC.

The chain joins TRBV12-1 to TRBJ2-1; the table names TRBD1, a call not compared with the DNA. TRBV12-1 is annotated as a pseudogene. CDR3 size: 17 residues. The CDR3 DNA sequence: TGTGCCAGCAGCTTTAAGGGTGACAGGGCTCCCTACAATGAGCAGTTCTTC. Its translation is CASSFKGDRAPYNEQFF.

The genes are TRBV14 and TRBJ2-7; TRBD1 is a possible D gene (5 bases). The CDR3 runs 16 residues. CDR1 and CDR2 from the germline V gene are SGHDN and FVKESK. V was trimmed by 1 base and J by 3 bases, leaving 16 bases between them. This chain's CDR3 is CASSQGKLSGRYEQYF. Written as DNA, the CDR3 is TGTGCCAGCAGCCAAGGAAAACTCTCAGGGCGCTACGAGCAGTACTTC. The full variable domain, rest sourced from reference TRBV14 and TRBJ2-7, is EAGVTQFPSHSVIEKGQTVTLRCDPISGHDNLYWYRRVMGKEIKFLLHFVKESKQDESGMPNNRFLAERTGGTYSTLKVQPAELEDSGVYFCASSQGKLSGRYEQYFGPGTRLTVT.

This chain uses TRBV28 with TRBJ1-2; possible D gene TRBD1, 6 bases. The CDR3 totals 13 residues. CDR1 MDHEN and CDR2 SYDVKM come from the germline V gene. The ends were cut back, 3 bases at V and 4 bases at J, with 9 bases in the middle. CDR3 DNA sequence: TGTGCCAGCAGTTTTAGGGGGTTCTATGGCTACACCTTC. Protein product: CASSFRGFYGYTF.

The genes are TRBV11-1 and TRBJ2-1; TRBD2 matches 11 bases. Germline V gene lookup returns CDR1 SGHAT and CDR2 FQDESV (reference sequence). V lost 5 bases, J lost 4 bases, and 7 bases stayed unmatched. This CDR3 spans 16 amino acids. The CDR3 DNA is TGTGCCAGCAGCCTCCTCGGGACTAGCGGTTACAATGAGCAGTTCTTC. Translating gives CASSLLGTSGYNEQFF.

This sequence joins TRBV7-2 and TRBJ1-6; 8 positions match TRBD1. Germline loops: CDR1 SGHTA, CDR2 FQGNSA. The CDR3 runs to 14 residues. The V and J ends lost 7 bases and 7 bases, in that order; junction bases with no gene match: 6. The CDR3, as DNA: TGTGCCAGCACCCTGCGGGACAGGAATTCACCCCTCCACTTT. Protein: CASTLRDRNSPLHF.

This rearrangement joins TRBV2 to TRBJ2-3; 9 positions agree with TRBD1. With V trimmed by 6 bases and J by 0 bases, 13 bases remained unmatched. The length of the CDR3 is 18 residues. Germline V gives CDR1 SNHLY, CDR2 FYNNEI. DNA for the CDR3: TGTGCCAGCAGCCCCCGGGACAGGGATTTGGGGAGCACAGATACGCAGTATTTT. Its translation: CASSPRDRDLGSTDTQYF.

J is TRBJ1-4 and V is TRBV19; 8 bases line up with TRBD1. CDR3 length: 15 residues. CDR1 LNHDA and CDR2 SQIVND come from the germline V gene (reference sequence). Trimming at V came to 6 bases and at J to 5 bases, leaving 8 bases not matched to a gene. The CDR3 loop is CASSHGDRRNEKLFF. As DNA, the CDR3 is TGTGCCAGTAGCCACGGGGACAGGCGGAATGAAAAACTGTTTTTT.